Listed here is a single T cell receptor (beta chain). As yet, its antigen is unknown. This specimen comes from a study of shared clonotypes between healthy human individuals. Whole-study findings and limits: Of the naive CD4 clonotypes, 4% to 5% were shared across several donors. Only blood samples were collected, and tissue repertoires likely differ. The study found lower generation probabilities in non-shared clonotypes than in those shared by all four donors. Memory subsets had estimated richness that was generally smaller than that of naive subsets.

CD45RO negativity and positive selection for CCR7 defined naive CD8 cells, a population that excluded terminally differentiated effector memory CD45RA+ cells. The repertoire was sequenced with immunoSEQ multiplex PCR; TCRdb's copy has only in-frame clones and lacks some. This sample has roughly 2 million clones, with around 96% found just once. The TCR originated in a man aged 18 to 30 in good health. Sequences were obtained from naive CD8+ T cells sorted from blood.

The CDR3 loop is CASSPITGNQETQYF. CDR3 bases: TGTGCCAGCAGTCCTATCACAGGAAACCAAGAGACCCAGTACTTC. The rearrangement uses TRBV7-9 and TRBJ2-5; a possible D gene is TRBD1 (5 bases). This CDR3 is built from 15 residues. The V gene's germline CDR1 is SEHNR and CDR2 FQNEAQ (reference sequence). Between the trimmed V and J ends, which lost 6 bases and 0 bases, there was a span of 14 bases.